These 15 T cell receptor beta chains originate from one sample sequenced in a study of identifying expanded T cells in peripheral blood. Some clones are missing from TCRdb's copy, which holds only in-frame ones; the method was immunoSEQ multiplex PCR. The table has around 81,000 clones, approximately 84% seen once. The sequenced sample consisted of blood. The source of these receptors is a person aged 18 to 69 in good health.

The V call is TRBV5-4, the J call TRBJ2-7, with 7 bases identical to TRBD1. V shed 4 bases and J 0 bases; nucleotides not matched to a gene: 7. This CDR3 spans 15 amino acids. Germline V CDR1 and CDR2: SGHNT, YYREEE (reference sequence). The CDR3: CASSPAQGPSYEQYF. The CDR3 region has the DNA TGTGCCAGCAGCCCCGCACAGGGGCCCTCCTACGAGCAGTACTTC.

The V call is TRBV5-6, the J call TRBJ2-7, with D maybe TRBD2 (6 bases). V lost 5 bases and J lost 5, with 11 bases in between. CDR1 and CDR2 (germline): SGHDT, YYEEEE. This CDR3 comprises 12 residues. The CDR3 DNA follows: TGTGCCAGCAGAGGGTGGGGGGACGAGCAGTACTTC. Protein product: CASRGWGDEQYF.

The rearrangement links TRBV29-1 to TRBJ2-2; a weak D match, TRBD2 (5 bases). CDR1 SQVTM and CDR2 ANQGSEA come from the germline V gene. Trimming shortened V by 5 bases and J by 7 bases, and 11 bases separated the two germline ends. CDR3 length: 12 residues. CDR3 sequence reads: CSVSGLGGELFF. CDR3 nucleotide sequence: TGCAGCGTTTCCGGACTGGGCGGGGAGCTGTTTTTT.

This chain links TRBV7-9 with TRBJ1-2; D uncertain. The CDR3 is 16 residues long. Trimming removed 2 bases from V and 0 bases from J, with 13 bases in between. Germline V gives CDR1 SEHNR, CDR2 FQNEAQ (reference sequence). CDR3 loop: CASSLIRPSANYGYTF. The CDR3 DNA is TGTGCCAGCAGCTTAATACGGCCATCAGCTAACTATGGCTACACCTTC.

Note on this clone: This could be a read error, since a much larger clone is one nucleotide away. In the same sample, other DNA sequences code for this CDR3. V and J are TRBV6-5 and TRBJ1-2; D is possibly TRBD1 (5 bases). The length of the CDR3 is 15 residues. Germline CDR1 is MNHEY and CDR2 is SVGAGI. The V end was cut by 5 bases, the J end by 0 bases, with 13 bases between. The CDR3 here is CASSPPGRANYGYTF. The CDR3 region has the DNA TGTGCCAGCAGTCCTCCGGGGCGCGCTAACTATGGCTACACCTTC.

The chain uses TRBV7-2 and TRBJ1-3, with D tentatively TRBD1 (5 bases). CDR3 length: 13 residues. V shed 5 bases and J shed 8 bases, with 13 bases lying between them. Germline CDR1 is SGHTA and CDR2 is FQGNSA. The DNA for the CDR3 is TGTGCCAGCAGCGCCGCGTTGGGGGACACCATATATTTT. It translates to CASSAALGDTIYF.

The chain is built from TRBV4-3 and TRBJ1-2; 7 bases fit TRBD1. The CDR3 has 14 residues. V trimming: 4 bases; J trimming: 0 bases; junction bases outside the gene matches: 2. From germline, CDR1 is LGHNA and CDR2 YSLEER. The CDR3 DNA follows: TGCGCCAGCAGCCGGGACAGCGCTAACTATGGCTACACCTTC. Translating it yields CASSRDSANYGYTF.

V usage is TRBV5-5 and J usage is TRBJ1-5; possibly TRBD1 for D (5 bases). The CDR3 length is 15 residues. V shed 4 bases and J shed 6 bases, with 17 bases lying between them. CDR1 SGHKS and CDR2 YYEKEE come from the germline V gene (reference sequence). CDR3 sequence (DNA): TGTGCCAGCAGCCGGGACGTCTTAGGGTTTCAGCCCCAGCATTTT. Translation gives CASSRDVLGFQPQHF.

CDR3 sequence (DNA): TGTGCCAGCAGCTTAGCGGTAAACTATGGCTACACCTTC. Protein product: CASSLAVNYGYTF. This chain connects TRBV7-8 to TRBJ1-2; no definite D call. Germline V gene sequence: CDR1 SGHVS, CDR2 FQNEAQ. The length of the CDR3 is 13 residues. V lost 0 bases to trimming and J lost 2 bases, with 4 bases between them.

V gene TRBV5-1 combines with J gene TRBJ2-3; weak D call: TRBD2 (7 bases). The CDR3 has 16 amino acids. Germline CDR1 and CDR2: SGHRS and YFSETQ. Trimming pared 0 bases from V and 7 bases from J, leaving 18 bases between. CDR3 DNA sequence: TGCGCCAGCAGCTTGGCGTCAAACGGGGGGCTAAATACGCAGTATTTT. Residues: CASSLASNGGLNTQYF.

The chain links TRBV7-2 to TRBJ1-5; D uncertain. V lost 5 bases and J 4 bases, leaving 15 bases between the germline ends. This CDR3 region has 15 residues. From germline, CDR1 is SGHTA and CDR2 FQGNSA. Written as DNA, the CDR3 is TGTGCCAGCAGCCAAAGTACGGGGTTGAATCAGCCCCAGCATTTT. This encodes CASSQSTGLNQPQHF. Full variable domain (missing parts from reference TRBV7-2 and TRBJ1-5): GAGVSQSPSNKVTEKGKDVELRCDPISGHTALYWYRQSLGQGLEFLIYFQGNSAPDKSGLPSDRFSAERTGGSVSTLTIQRTQQEDSAVYLCASSQSTGLNQPQHFGDGTRLSIL.

The rearrangement joins TRBV19 to TRBJ1-5; D is possibly TRBD1 (6 bases). Germline V gives CDR1 LNHDA, CDR2 SQIVND (reference sequence). The CDR3 sequence is 15 residues long. The V and J ends lost 6 bases and 4 bases respectively, with 16 bases between them. CDR3 protein: CASSSTGAENQPQHF. The CDR3 nucleotides are TGTGCCAGTAGCTCCACGGGGGCGGAGAATCAGCCCCAGCATTTT.

This clone showed up just a few times. The chain carries TRBV28 and TRBJ1-1, with no clear D. Germline-derived CDR1 and CDR2 are MDHEN and SYDVKM. CDR3 size: 14 residues. Trimming took 5 bases from V and 6 from J, leaving 16 bases between them. The CDR3 region is CASSVPPKTAEAFF. The CDR3, as DNA: TGTGCCAGCAGTGTTCCCCCTAAGACGGCTGAAGCTTTCTTT.

The chain is built from TRBV19 and TRBJ2-7; D ambiguous. CDR3 length: 13 residues. From germline, CDR1 is LNHDA and CDR2 SQIVND (reference sequence). V was pared by 6 bases and J by 3 bases, with 12 bases between. As DNA, the CDR3 is TGTGCCAGTAGGAGCCTGGATAACTACGAGCAGTACTTC. Its translation: CASRSLDNYEQYF. The full variable domain, its missing parts supplied by reference TRBV19 and TRBJ2-7, is DGGITQSPKYLFRKEGQNVTLSCEQNLNHDAMYWYRQDPGQGLRLIYYSQIVNDFQKGDIAEGYSVSREKKESFPLTVTSAQKNPTAFYLCASRSLDNYEQYFGPGTRLTVT.

This chain links TRBV11-3 with TRBJ2-7; D may be TRBD1 (6 bases). CDR1 is SGHNT, CDR2 YENEEA, per germline. This CDR3 region has 16 residues. V lost 3 bases to trimming and J lost 0 bases, with 15 bases between them. CDR3: CASSFSTGISSYEQYF. Written as DNA, the CDR3 is TGTGCCAGCAGCTTCTCTACAGGGATCAGCTCCTACGAGCAGTACTTC.